This TCR beta chain was identified during a study of blood T cell repertoires in COVID-19. Overall study: From the United States, Italy and Spain came samples of acute and convalescent COVID-19. PBMCs, B-cell-depleted T cells, or T cells were the source of the cDNA or gDNA that made up the material.

Per the original methods: Nucleated cell number was recorded as an estimate derived from reference gene primer amplification. TCRdb's table, derived via immunoSEQ multiplex PCR, lists solely in-frame clones and lacks some. The V and J calls and clone size come from that table; D and trimming were worked out from the DNA. The sample lists 200,000 to 300,000 clones; roughly 87% were seen once. The CDR3 is made up of 14 amino acids. V lost 7 bases, J lost 2 bases, and 3 bases stayed unmatched. CDR1 and CDR2 (germline): MRHNA, SNTAGT. Sequencing input: peripheral blood. The chain uses TRBV6-4 and TRBJ2-1, with 9 bases fitting TRBD2. The receptor's source is a man aged 18 to 29 with active or convalescent COVID-19. CDR3 DNA: TGTGCCAGCACCAGGACTAGCGCCTACAATGAGCAGTTCTTC. Its translation: CASTRTSAYNEQFF.